This T cell receptor beta chain was identified in a study of blood T cell repertoires in COVID-19. Study as a whole: Whether acute or convalescent, the COVID-19 samples came from the United States, Italy and Spain. PBMCs, B-cell-depleted T cells, or T cells provided the cDNA or gDNA that made up the material.

The assay was immunoSEQ multiplex PCR, and TCRdb's table has in-frame clones only and misses some. The sample has approximately 270,000 clones, 70% to 90% seen once. The germline V gene has CDR1 ENHRY and CDR2 SYGVKD. There are 16 residues in the CDR3. The ends lost 5 bases at V and 4 bases at J; junction bases unmatched: 10. The sequencing sample was made of peripheral blood. The chain couples TRBV10-3 to TRBJ1-5; 8 positions agree with TRBD1. The origin of this receptor is a man between 18 and 29 years old with active or convalescent COVID-19. The CDR3 region has the DNA TGTGCCATCAGTCCCACCCTGACAGGGGCTAATCAGCCCCAGCATTTT. It specifies CAISPTLTGANQPQHF.